Described below is a single TCR beta chain sequence and its context. This clonotype has at least ten counts. What this receptor recognizes is not known. No clone much larger than this one lies a single base away; base qualities are absent. This sample is drawn from a study of Graves' ophthalmopathy and Graves' hyperthyroidism (dated by TCRdb to 2016 to 2019). Regarding the research as a whole: Peripheral blood was collected before any treatment was given, at the time of initial diagnosis. In total, 135 blood samples were TCR-sequenced: fewer than 50 ophthalmopathy, roughly 77 hyperthyroidism and approximately 17 hyperthyroidism-to-ophthalmopathy patients. Once sampling was done, hyperthyroidism patients were given methimazole at a starting dose of 30 mg daily, while ophthalmopathy patients were given high-dose intravenous methylprednisolone. In over 5 hyperthyroidism patients, the T-cell repertoire of thyroid tissue was compared with the T-cell repertoire of blood. To explore V-J signatures that separate ophthalmopathy from hyperthyroidism, a discovery set of about a hundred patients was enrolled, consisting of about 45 with ophthalmopathy and about 60 with stable hyperthyroidism. The study used signatures of the TCR beta repertoire to tell Graves' ophthalmopathy apart from Graves' hyperthyroidism and to predict which patients would progress to ophthalmopathy. The approximately 90 discovery patients were randomly split 7:3 into training and test sets. An independent validation cohort was composed of roughly 18 hyperthyroidism patients and over 15 patients who later progressed from hyperthyroidism to ophthalmopathy. Results the study describes overall, beyond this receptor: In cross-validation, the 13-signature model distinguished ophthalmopathy from stable hyperthyroidism with 87.88% sensitivity and around 84% specificity, while in the test set the corresponding values were 80% and 75%. No statistical method was used to set the sample size in advance, and the investigators knew which group each participant was assigned to. In validation, the model predicted ophthalmopathy progression with about 70% sensitivity and about 77% specificity; fewer than 15 predicted patients were CT-confirmed with GO in a median of roughly 6.8 months. Among expanded thyroid clonotypes with frequency above 0.001, most also showed up in blood, which suggests that blood repertoires may reflect the thyroid immune response.

Hyperthyroidism was defined as stable when no progression to ophthalmopathy occurred within 18 months of follow-up. Hyperthyroidism patients were newly diagnosed, were aged 18 to 65 years, and had a disease duration under 2 months. Patients with other autoimmune diseases, uncontrolled infections, pregnancy or lactation were excluded from the study. Diagnosis was based on clinical symptoms, serum thyroxine, TRAb, thyroid ultrasound and orbital computed tomography. Using Ficoll-Paque density gradient centrifugation, PBMCs were isolated from 8.5 to 10 ml of fresh peripheral blood. Total RNA was extracted using Trizol reagent, and RNA quality was checked on an Agilent 2100 Bioanalyzer. TCR beta CDR3 regions were amplified from RNA transcripts for repertoire sequencing. The first round of RT-PCR was done with HTBI primers and the Qiagen OneStep RT-PCR kit, and was followed by a second round of multiplex PCR, then size selection and purification. Sequencing of the libraries was carried out on an Illumina HiSeq2000 in paired-end mode with 100 bp reads. In the original analysis: Reads were processed with SOAPnuke, discarding reads with adapters, uncalled bases, mean Phred below 15, or no exact constant-primer or identifier match. COPE v1.2.5 was used to merge the high-quality paired reads. Unique nucleotide sequences were defined as clonotypes and aligned to IMGT TRB V, D and J references using MiTCR v1.1. Only V-J combinations with frequency above 0.0001 were analysed, covering around 99% of repertoires. For each V-J combination, a TCR clonal expansion and chaos score was defined as the ratio of F50 clonal expansion to chaos observed in the TCRdist matrix. Welch's t-statistics and random forest were used to reduce features to over ten V-J combinations, which were fed into a naive Bayes classifier. Thyroid-blood repertoire similarity was quantified with the Morisita-Horn index. In-frame beta chains were kept once TCRdb had trimmed the public reads at Q25 with fastp and called clones with MiXCR. Rows with one shared CDR3 protein collapse into an entry with the most common genes and DNA. The V and J calls and clone size come from TCRdb's table, not from the authors' own analysis. Counted in this sample were 600,000 to 650,000 distinct CDR3 sequences; 22% of them appeared once. More than 5.5% of the sample belongs to the ten largest clones.

The CDR3 sequence holds 12 residues, the cysteine and phenylalanine included. The kept DNA is CDR3 alone, 36 bases in frame from the first base. CDR1 and CDR2, looked up from the germline V gene (reference sequence), are LGHDT and YNNKEL. V was cut back by 3 bases and J by 10 bases, leaving a gap of 7 bases between them. Rearrangement joined TRBV3-1 to TRBJ1-6; no confident D gene assignment can be made. Sequencing input: peripheral blood. This clonotype originated in a young woman with stable Graves' hyperthyroidism. Some clones in this sample may be carry-over from other donors' samples. Donor details come from another sample of the same person, matched by shared clones. The sequenced DNA is TGTGCCAGCAGCCAGACGGACTCACCCCTCCACTTT. It translates to CASSQTDSPLHF. With all but the CDR3 taken from the reference TRBV3-1 and TRBJ1-6 genes, the full variable domain is: DTAVSQTPKYLVTQMGNDKSIKCEQNLGHDTMYWYKQDSKKFLKIMFSYNNKELIINETVPNRFSPKSPDKAHLNLHINSLELGDSAVYFCASSQTDSPLHFGNGTRLTVT.